One TCR beta chain is described in this entry. Antigen: not known. Donors were healthy Caucasian individuals from Russia aged about 6 to 100. Roughly 9 milliliters of peripheral blood were drawn from each donor. The sample comes from a study of blood T cells in healthy people across ages. Findings and limits, study-wide: Naive CD4+ cell counts and diversity both ran higher in long-lived than in aged donors.

Then a second PCR, running roughly 7 to 11 cycles, was carried out with a sample-barcoded 5' primer and a J-beta primer mix. Every sample returned 2.5 million or more CDR3-containing paired-end reads. From the 5' RACE reads, TCRdb called clonotypes with MiXCR, one entry per CDR3 protein. The table shows some 800,000 distinct CDR3 sequences, with about 25% occurring only once. Germline assignment: CDR1 DFQATT and CDR2 SNEGSKA (reference sequence). This CDR3 spans 14 amino acids. The ends lost 6 bases at V and 3 bases at J; junction bases unmatched: 7. The data also belong to a second study, concerning T cells of mothers and their children.

The origin of this receptor is a boy under 18 in good health. The chain is built from TRBV20-1 and TRBJ2-4; TRBD1 matches at 8 bases. Material: blood. CDR3 in amino acids: CSAPTGVDKNIQYF. Written as DNA, the CDR3 is TGCAGTGCACCGACAGGGGTGGACAAAAACATTCAGTACTTC.